The rows below give T cell receptor beta chains drawn from one sample of a study of T cell changes during pregnancy in multiple sclerosis. Libraries were prepared by immunoSEQ multiplex PCR; TCRdb keeps only in-frame clonotypes and omits some of them. The sample consists of around 66,000 clones, 91% of them appearing once. Source: peripheral blood, taken after pregnancy. The source is a female donor in good health, enrolled as a control in a pregnancy study. Each CDR3 is given with its conserved first and last residue. The order of the fields is clone size, D gene, J gene, V gene, CDR3 DNA, CDR3 protein. The D gene is left open where the match is weak. Clone size appears in some rows only: once, few, many, or a class for an expanded clone.

>NA|TRBD2|TRBJ2-5|TRBV19
TGTGCCAGTAATAGCGGGGGGTCACAAGAGACCCAGTACTTC
CASNSGGSQETQYF
>NA|TRBD2|TRBJ2-1|TRBV5-1
TGCGCCAGCAGCGCCACTAGCGGGGGGTTCCTCTACAATGAGCAGTTCTTC
CASSATSGGFLYNEQFF
>NA|TRBD1|TRBJ1-2|TRBV4-3
TGCGCCAGCAGCCAAGATAGGGGGCATGCTAGCTATGGCTACACCTTC
CASSQDRGHASYGYTF
>NA|TRBD1|TRBJ1-6|TRBV5-1
TGCGCCAGCAGCTTGGAGGGGGCAGGCCTACGGCCCCTCCACTTT
CASSLEGAGLRPLHF
>NA|TRBD1|TRBJ2-7|TRBV30
TGTGCCTGGAGGGGACAGGGTTCCTACGAGCAGTACTTC
CAWRGQGSYEQYF
>NA|NA|TRBJ2-1|TRBV19
TGTGCCAGTAGTTCCTCTCTTACGCGGGCCTACTCCTACAATGAGCAGTTCTTC
CASSSSLTRAYSYNEQFF
>NA|TRBD2|TRBJ2-7|TRBV4-2
TGTGCCAGCAGCCAAGATGCGGGAGACCGGGTCTACGAGCAGTACTTC
CASSQDAGDRVYEQYF
>once|TRBD1|TRBJ1-1|TRBV27
TGTGCCAGCAGTATCCAGGCAGGGGGCACTGAAGCTTTCTTT
CASSIQAGGTEAFF
>NA|NA|TRBJ1-4|TRBV7-9
TGTGCCAGCAGCTTATCCTCAACTAATGAAAAACTGTTTTTT
CASSLSSTNEKLFF
>NA|TRBD1|TRBJ1-2|TRBV10-2
TGCGCCAGCAGTGAGCGACAGGGGGATGGCTACACCTTC
CASSERQGDGYTF
>NA|TRBD1|TRBJ2-7|TRBV6-4
TGTGCCAGCAGACGGGACAGTTCGAGCGAGCAGTACTTC
CASRRDSSSEQYF
>NA|NA|TRBJ2-2|TRBV28
TGTGCCAGCAGTTTATACACGAGGTACACCGGGGAGCTGTTTTTT
CASSLYTRYTGELFF
>NA|TRBD1|TRBJ2-3|TRBV9
TGTGCCAGCACCGGACAGGGGGATACGCAGTATTTT
CASTGQGDTQYF
>NA|TRBD1|TRBJ2-7|TRBV27
TGTGCCAGCAGTTCGTCGGCAGGGGGATACGAGCAGTACTTC
CASSSSAGGYEQYF
>NA|NA|TRBJ2-3|TRBV7-2
TGTGCCAGCAGCCAAAGGCAGGCCACAGATACGCAGTATTTT
CASSQRQATDTQYF
>NA|NA|TRBJ1-1|TRBV5-1
TGCGCCAGCAGGCTATCAGGGATGAACACTGAAGCTTTCTTT
CASRLSGMNTEAFF
>NA|NA|TRBJ1-1|TRBV27
TGTGCCAGCAGTCTCGGAGGGCGCACTGAAGCTTTCTTT
CASSLGGRTEAFF
>NA|NA|TRBJ2-7|TRBV7-2
TGTGCCAGCAGCTTAACCCCCATCGGGGGACTTCTCTCCTACGAGCAGTACTTC
CASSLTPIGGLLSYEQYF
>NA|TRBD2|TRBJ2-5|TRBV11-2
TGTGCCAGCAGCTCTCCGGGACTAGCCTCAGAGACCCAGTACTTC
CASSSPGLASETQYF
>NA|TRBD1|TRBJ2-7|TRBV27
TGTGCCAGCAGTCAGCGGGACAGGGACCACGAGCAGTACTTT
CASSQRDRDHEQYF
>once|TRBD1|TRBJ2-5|TRBV7-3
TGTGCCAGCAGCTTACGGGCAGGGGGCCAAGAGACCCAGTACTTC
CASSLRAGGQETQYF
>NA|TRBD1|TRBJ1-1|TRBV27
TGTGCCAGCAGTGCACCCGGGACAGGGTGGACTGAAGCTTTCTTT
CASSAPGTGWTEAFF
>NA|NA|TRBJ1-2|TRBV6-5
TGTGCCAGCAGGCGGGCAGAGGGAGGCTTCGACACCTTC
CASRRAEGGFDTF
>NA|TRBD2|TRBJ2-4|TRBV5-6
TGTGCCAGCAGCTTCCCTAGCGGGGGGGCGAAGACCAAAAACATTCAGTACTTC
CASSFPSGGAKTKNIQYF
>NA|TRBD1|TRBJ2-2|TRBV6-5
TGTGCCAGCAGTTACTCGACAGGGTCAGGGGCCGGGGAGCTGTTTTTT
CASSYSTGSGAGELFF
>NA|TRBD1|TRBJ1-2|TRBV5-1
TGCGCCAGCAGCGGGACAGGGGCCCCCTATGGCTACACCTTC
CASSGTGAPYGYTF
>few|TRBD1|TRBJ1-1|TRBV19
TGTGCCAGTGGTGGGACAGCGAACACTGAAGCTTTCTTT
CASGGTANTEAFF
>NA|NA|TRBJ2-1|TRBV19
TGTGCCAGTAGTTTGACAGGTTCTCGTGAGCAGTTCTTC
CASSLTGSREQFF
>medium-sized|NA|TRBJ1-3|TRBV4-2
TGTGCCAGCAGCCAAGGGTACAGATCAGGTATCTCTGGAAACACCATATATTTT
CASSQGYRSGISGNTIYF
>NA|NA|TRBJ1-2|TRBV7-6
TGTGCCAGCAGCTTAGACCCTAGGGGGTTCGATGGCTACACCTTC
CASSLDPRGFDGYTF
>once|TRBD2|TRBJ2-1|TRBV12-5
TGTGCTAGTGGTTTGGGAATTCTAGCGGGGGGGGAGCAGTTCTTC
CASGLGILAGGEQFF
>NA|NA|TRBJ1-2|TRBV5-4
TGTGCCAGCAGCTCCCCGGGGGAGATTAACTATGGCTACACCTTC
CASSSPGEINYGYTF
>once|NA|TRBJ2-2|TRBV19
TGTGCCAGTAGACCCCTGGATGGGGCGCGCACCGGGGAGCTGTTTTTT
CASRPLDGARTGELFF
>NA|NA|TRBJ2-1|TRBV5-1
TGCGCCAGCAGCTTTTCCCTGTACAATGAGCAGTTCTTC
CASSFSLYNEQFF
>once|TRBD2|TRBJ2-3|TRBV6-5
TGTGCCAGCGGCTCCTCTAGCGGGGGTACGCAGTATTTT
CASGSSSGGTQYF
>NA|NA|TRBJ1-3|TRBV5-4
TGTGCCAGCAGCTCAGGGTACTCTGGAAACACCATATATTTT
CASSSGYSGNTIYF
>NA|NA|TRBJ2-1|TRBV12-2
TGTGCAAGTCGCCAACCTCTAAAACCGGGACAGAGATACAATGAGCAGTTCTTC
CASRQPLKPGQRYNEQFF
>NA|NA|TRBJ2-3|TRBV5-8
TGTGCCAGCAACGGGAGAGGGGCGACAGATACGCAGTATTTT
CASNGRGATDTQYF
>NA|TRBD2|TRBJ2-5|TRBV5-1
TGCGCCAGCAGCTTGGGGCCGGGGGGGGCACAAGAGACCCAGTACTTC
CASSLGPGGAQETQYF
>NA|TRBD2|TRBJ2-2|TRBV5-6
TGTGCCAGCAGCGCCTTACTAGCGGGGGGGCCTCCCGGGGAGCTGTTTTTT
CASSALLAGGPPGELFF
>NA|TRBD1|TRBJ2-7|TRBV5-5
TGTGCCAGCGGCAAACCCGGGGGGACAGGGATTCACGAGCAGTACTTC
CASGKPGGTGIHEQYF